This record covers a single TCR beta chain. Its specificity is not known. This entry belongs to a study of OX40 agonist ivuxolimab in advanced cancers. Produced via immunoSEQ multiplex PCR; TCRdb's table is partial and in-frame only. The profile shows tens of thousands of clones, 88% of them singletons. Germline V gives CDR1 SNHLY, CDR2 FYNNEI. This CDR3 region has 17 residues. V was shortened by 5 bases and J by 0 bases, with 14 bases between the two germline ends. The study's findings and limits: Dose levels from 0.1 to 3.0 mg/kg saw CD4+ and CD8+ blood T cells expand clonally by week 6.

The sample here was CD4+ or CD8+ T cells sorted from blood, taken in a trial of the OX40 agonist ivuxolimab. The sequence came from an adult with an advanced solid tumor such as melanoma, head and neck, liver or kidney cancer. The chain carries TRBV2 and TRBJ1-6, with a possible D match to TRBD1 (5 bases). The CDR3 DNA reads as TGTGCCAGCAGTCCCGGGGCCACAAGCTCCTATAATTCACCCCTCCACTTT. Residues: CASSPGATSSYNSPLHF.